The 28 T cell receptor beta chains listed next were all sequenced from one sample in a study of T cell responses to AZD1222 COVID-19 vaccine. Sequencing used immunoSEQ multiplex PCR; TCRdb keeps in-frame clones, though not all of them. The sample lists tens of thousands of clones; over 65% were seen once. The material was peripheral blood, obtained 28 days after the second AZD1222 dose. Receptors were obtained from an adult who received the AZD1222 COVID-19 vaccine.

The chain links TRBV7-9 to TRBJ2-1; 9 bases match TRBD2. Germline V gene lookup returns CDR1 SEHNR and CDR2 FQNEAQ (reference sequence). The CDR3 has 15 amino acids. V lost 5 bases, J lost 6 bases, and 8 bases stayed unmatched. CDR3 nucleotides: TGTGCCAGCAGCCCACCAGCGGGAGGTCTCAATGAGCAGTTCTTC. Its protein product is CASSPPAGGLNEQFF.

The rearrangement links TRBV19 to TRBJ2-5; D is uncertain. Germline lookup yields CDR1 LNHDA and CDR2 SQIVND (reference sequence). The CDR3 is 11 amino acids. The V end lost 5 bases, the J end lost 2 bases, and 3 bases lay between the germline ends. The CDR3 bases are TGTGCCAGTAGTGCTCAAGAGACCCAGTACTTC. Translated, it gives CASSAQETQYF.

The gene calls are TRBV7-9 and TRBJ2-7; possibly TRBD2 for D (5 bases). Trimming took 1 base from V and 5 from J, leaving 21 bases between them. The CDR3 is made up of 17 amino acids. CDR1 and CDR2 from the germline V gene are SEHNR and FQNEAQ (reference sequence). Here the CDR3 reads CASSLGYGDMFYDEQYF. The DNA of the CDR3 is TGTGCCAGCAGCTTAGGATACGGGGATATGTTTTACGACGAGCAGTACTTC.

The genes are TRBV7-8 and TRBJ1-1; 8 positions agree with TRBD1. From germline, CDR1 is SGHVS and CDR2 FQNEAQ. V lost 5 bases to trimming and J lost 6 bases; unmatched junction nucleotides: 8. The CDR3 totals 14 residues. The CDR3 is CASSRDRGGAEAFF. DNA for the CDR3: TGTGCCAGCAGCCGCGACAGGGGAGGCGCTGAAGCTTTCTTT.

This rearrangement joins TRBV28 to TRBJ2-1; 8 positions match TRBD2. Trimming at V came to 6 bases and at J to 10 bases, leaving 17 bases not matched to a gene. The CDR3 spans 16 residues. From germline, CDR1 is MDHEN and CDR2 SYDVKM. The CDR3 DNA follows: TGTGCCAGCAGGTCAAGTGTAGCGGGATTAAAATACGAGCAGTTCTTC. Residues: CASRSSVAGLKYEQFF.

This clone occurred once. The CDR3 coding sequence is TGTGCCAGCAGCTTAGATCCAGGGGGCGGTAATTCACCCCTCCACTTT. The encoded protein is CASSLDPGGGNSPLHF. This chain joins TRBV11-2 and TRBJ1-6; 8 bases line up with TRBD1. The germline V gene has CDR1 SGHAT and CDR2 FQNNGV. With V trimmed by 0 bases and J by 6 bases, 4 bases remained unmatched. The CDR3 has 16 residues.

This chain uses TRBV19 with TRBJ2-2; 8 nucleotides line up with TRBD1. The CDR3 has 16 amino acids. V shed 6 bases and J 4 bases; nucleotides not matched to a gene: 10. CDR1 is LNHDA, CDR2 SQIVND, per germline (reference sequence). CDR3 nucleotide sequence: TGTGCCAGTAGCATCGGACAGGGCGGGCGCACCGGGGAGCTGTTTTTT. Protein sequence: CASSIGQGGRTGELFF.

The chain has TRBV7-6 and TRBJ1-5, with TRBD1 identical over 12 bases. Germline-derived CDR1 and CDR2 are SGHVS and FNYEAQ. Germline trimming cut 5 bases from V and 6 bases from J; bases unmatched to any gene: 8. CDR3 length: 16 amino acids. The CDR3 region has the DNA TGTGCCAGCAGCCCCGGGACAGGGGGCAGTGGTCAGCCCCAGCATTTT. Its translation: CASSPGTGGSGQPQHF.

CDR3 amino acids: CASRGNTEAFF. In nucleotides, the CDR3 is TGTGCCAGCAGGGGGAACACTGAAGCTTTCTTT. The rearrangement links TRBV12-3 or TRBV12-4 to TRBJ1-1; D not certain. CDR3 size: 11 residues. V dropped 6 bases and J dropped 1 base, with 3 bases sitting between them.

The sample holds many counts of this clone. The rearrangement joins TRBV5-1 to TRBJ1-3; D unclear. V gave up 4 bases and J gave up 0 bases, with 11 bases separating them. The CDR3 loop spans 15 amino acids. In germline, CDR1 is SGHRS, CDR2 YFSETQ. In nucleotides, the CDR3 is TGCGCCAGCAGCCGCCCGTTAAGCTCTGGAAACACCATATATTTT. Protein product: CASSRPLSSGNTIYF.

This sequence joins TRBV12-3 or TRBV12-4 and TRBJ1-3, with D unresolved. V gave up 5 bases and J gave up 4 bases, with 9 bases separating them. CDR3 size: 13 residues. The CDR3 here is CASSLRLGNTIYF. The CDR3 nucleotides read TGTGCCAGCAGTCTTCGACTCGGAAACACCATATATTTT.

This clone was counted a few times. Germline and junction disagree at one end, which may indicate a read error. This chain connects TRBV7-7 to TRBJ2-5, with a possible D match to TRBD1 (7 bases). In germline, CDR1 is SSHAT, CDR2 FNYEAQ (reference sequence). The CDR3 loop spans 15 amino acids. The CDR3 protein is CASSSSSQGGETQYF. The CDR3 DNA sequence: TGTGCTAGCAGCAGTAGTTCCCAGGGGGGAGAGACCCAGTACTTC.

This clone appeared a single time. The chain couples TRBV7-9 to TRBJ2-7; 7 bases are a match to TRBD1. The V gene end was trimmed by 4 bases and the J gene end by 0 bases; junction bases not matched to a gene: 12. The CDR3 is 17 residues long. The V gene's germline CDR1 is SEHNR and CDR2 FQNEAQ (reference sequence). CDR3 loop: CASSSGQERVRSYEQYF. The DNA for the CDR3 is TGTGCCAGCAGCTCTGGACAGGAGAGGGTTCGCTCCTACGAGCAGTACTTC.

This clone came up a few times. CDR3 sequence: CASSSSTLQNTEAFF. Written as DNA, the CDR3 is TGTGCCAGCAGCTCCTCGACTTTGCAGAACACTGAAGCTTTCTTT. V is TRBV11-3 and J is TRBJ1-1; D not resolved. CDR3 length: 15 residues. CDR1 and CDR2 (germline): SGHNT, YENEEA. Trimming removed 4 bases from V and 1 base from J, with 13 bases in between. The entire variable domain, with the rest obtained from reference TRBV11-3 and TRBJ1-1, is as follows: EAGVVQSPRYKIIEKKQPVAFWCNPISGHNTLYWYLQNLGQGPELLIRYENEEAVDDSQLPKDRFSAERLKGVDSTLKIQPAELGDSAVYLCASSSSTLQNTEAFFGQGTRLTVV.

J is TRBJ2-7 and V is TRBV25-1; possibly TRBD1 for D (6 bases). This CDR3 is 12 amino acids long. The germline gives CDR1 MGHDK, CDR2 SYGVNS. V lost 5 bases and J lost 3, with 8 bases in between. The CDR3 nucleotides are TGTGCCAGCAGTCTGGACAGCTACGAGCAGTACTTC. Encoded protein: CASSLDSYEQYF.

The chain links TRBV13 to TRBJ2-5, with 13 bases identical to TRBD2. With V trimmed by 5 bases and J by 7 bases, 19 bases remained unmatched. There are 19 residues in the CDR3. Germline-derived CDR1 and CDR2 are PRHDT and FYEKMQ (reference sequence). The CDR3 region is CASSPPGTSGVNAPATQYF. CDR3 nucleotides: TGTGCCAGCAGCCCGCCCGGGACTAGCGGGGTGAACGCCCCGGCGACCCAGTACTTC.

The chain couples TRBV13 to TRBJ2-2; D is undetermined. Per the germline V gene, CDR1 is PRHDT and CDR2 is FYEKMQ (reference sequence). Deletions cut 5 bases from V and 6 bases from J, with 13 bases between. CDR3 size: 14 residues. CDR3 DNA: TGTGCCAGCAGCCCGACCCAATACTCCGGGGAGCTGTTTTTT. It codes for CASSPTQYSGELFF.

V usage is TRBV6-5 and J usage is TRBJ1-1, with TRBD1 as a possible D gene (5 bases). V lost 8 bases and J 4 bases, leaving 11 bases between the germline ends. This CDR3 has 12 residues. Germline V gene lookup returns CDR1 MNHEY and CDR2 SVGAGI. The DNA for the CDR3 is TGTGCCAGCGGGGGGGGTGGCACTGAAGCTTTCTTT. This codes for CASGGGGTEAFF.

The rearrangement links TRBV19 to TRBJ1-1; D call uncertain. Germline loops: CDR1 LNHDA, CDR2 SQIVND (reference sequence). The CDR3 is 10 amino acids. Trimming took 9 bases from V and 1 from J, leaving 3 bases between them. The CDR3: CASRNTEAFF. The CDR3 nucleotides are TGTGCCAGCCGGAACACTGAAGCTTTCTTT.

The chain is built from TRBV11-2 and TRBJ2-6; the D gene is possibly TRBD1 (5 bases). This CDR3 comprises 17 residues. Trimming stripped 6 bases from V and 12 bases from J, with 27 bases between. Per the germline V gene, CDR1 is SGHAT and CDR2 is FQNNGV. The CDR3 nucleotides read TGTGCCAGCAGAAGTATAAGGACACCCCTCTCATCCCGCGTCCTGACTTTC. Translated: CASRSIRTPLSSRVLTF.

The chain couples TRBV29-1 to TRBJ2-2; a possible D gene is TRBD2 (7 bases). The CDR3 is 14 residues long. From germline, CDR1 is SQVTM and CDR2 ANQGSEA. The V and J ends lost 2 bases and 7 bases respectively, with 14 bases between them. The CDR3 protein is CSVEWRGRNGELFF. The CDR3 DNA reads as TGCAGCGTTGAATGGCGGGGGCGGAACGGGGAGCTGTTTTTT.

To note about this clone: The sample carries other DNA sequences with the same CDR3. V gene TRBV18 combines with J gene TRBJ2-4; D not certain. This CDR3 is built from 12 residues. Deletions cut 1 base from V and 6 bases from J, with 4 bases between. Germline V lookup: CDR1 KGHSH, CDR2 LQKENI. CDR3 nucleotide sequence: TGTGCCAGCTCACCACGGGGAAACATTCAGTACTTC. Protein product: CASSPRGNIQYF.

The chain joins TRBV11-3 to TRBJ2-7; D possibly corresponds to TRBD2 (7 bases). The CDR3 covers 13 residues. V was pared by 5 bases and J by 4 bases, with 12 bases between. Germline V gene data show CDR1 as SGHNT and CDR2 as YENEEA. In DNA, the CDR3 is TGTGCCAGCAGCCTTCGGGGGGCTTACGAGCAGTACTTC. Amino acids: CASSLRGAYEQYF.

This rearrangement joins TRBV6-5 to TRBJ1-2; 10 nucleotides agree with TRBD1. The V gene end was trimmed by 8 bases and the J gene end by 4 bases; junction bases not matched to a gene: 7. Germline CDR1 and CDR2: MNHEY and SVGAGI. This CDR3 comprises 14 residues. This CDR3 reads CASHQDRGTYGYTF. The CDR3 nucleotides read TGTGCCAGCCACCAGGACAGGGGGACCTATGGCTACACCTTC.

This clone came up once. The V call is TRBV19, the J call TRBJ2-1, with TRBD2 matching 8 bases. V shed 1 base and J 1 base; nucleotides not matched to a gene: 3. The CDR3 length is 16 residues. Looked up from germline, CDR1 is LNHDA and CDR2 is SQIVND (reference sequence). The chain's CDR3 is CASSIGSGRSYNEQFF. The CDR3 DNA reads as TGTGCCAGTAGTATAGGCAGCGGGAGATCCTACAATGAGCAGTTCTTC.

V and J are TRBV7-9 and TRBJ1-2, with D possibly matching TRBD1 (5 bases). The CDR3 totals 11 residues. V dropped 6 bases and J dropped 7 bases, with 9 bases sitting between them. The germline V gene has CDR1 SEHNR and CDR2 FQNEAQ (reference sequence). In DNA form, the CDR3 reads TGTGCCAGCAGATTGGACACTGGCTACACCTTC. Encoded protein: CASRLDTGYTF.

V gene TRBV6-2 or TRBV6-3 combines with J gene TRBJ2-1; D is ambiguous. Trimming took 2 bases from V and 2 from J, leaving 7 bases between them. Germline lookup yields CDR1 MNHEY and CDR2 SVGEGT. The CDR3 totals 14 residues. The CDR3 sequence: CASSYGEPYNEQFF. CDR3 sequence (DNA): TGTGCCAGCAGTTACGGGGAACCCTACAATGAGCAGTTCTTC.

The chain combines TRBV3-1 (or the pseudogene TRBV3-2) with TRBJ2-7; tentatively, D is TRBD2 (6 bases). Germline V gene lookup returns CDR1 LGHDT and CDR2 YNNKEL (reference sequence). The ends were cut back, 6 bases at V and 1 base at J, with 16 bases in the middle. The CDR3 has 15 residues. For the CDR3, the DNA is TGTGCCAGCAGGTCCCATGGGACTGTATCCTACGAGCAGTACTTC. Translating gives CASRSHGTVSYEQYF.